This T cell receptor beta chain was captured by sequencing in a study of response to subunit inactivated influenza vaccine. The ends lost 7 bases at V and 0 bases at J; junction bases unmatched: 3. The CDR3 has 13 amino acids. CDR1 and CDR2 from the germline V gene are SQVTM and ANQGSEA. Study-wide points: Authors suggested that a seasonal influenza vaccination recruits few new T cells each time.

Points on this clonotype: Its specificity is not known.

Each CDR3 protein gets one entry after TCRdb re-called the RT-PCR reads with MiXCR. The data contain over 450,000 distinct CDR3 sequences, 13% of them singletons. The V call is TRBV29-1, the J call TRBJ2-3, with 8 bases lining up with TRBD1. This TCR derives from a man aged 50-60 years who received an inactivated influenza vaccine. The sequencing here drew on PBMCs from blood, taken roughly 6 weeks after vaccination. CDR3 coding DNA: TGCAGCGGGACAGGGCGTAGCACAGATACGCAGTATTTT. This translates into CSGTGRSTDTQYF.